A single sample gave rise to the 29 T cell receptor beta chains below, sequenced in a study of T cell changes during pregnancy in multiple sclerosis. Libraries were prepared by immunoSEQ multiplex PCR; TCRdb keeps only in-frame clonotypes and omits some of them. The sample includes almost 55,000 clones, roughly 90% of them seen just once. This material consisted of CD8+ T cells from peripheral blood mononuclear cells, taken before pregnancy. These receptor sequences come from a female donor with multiple sclerosis, enrolled in a pregnancy study.

The CDR3 region is CASSLKNRDIGDIQYF. For the CDR3, the DNA is TGTGCCAGCAGCTTGAAAAACCGGGACATAGGGGATATTCAGTACTTC. The rearrangement links TRBV11-2 to TRBJ2-4; TRBD1 might be the D (6 bases). Germline assignment: CDR1 SGHAT and CDR2 FQNNGV. Trimming took off 3 bases at V and 10 bases at J, with 22 bases between the two ends. This CDR3 region has 16 residues.

This clone was observed a few times. The gene calls are TRBV6-1 and TRBJ2-1, with 7 positions matching TRBD1. The CDR3 runs 11 residues. CDR1 is MNHNS and CDR2 is SASEGT in the germline V gene. Losses at the gene ends were 6 bases for V and 7 bases for J; bases not matched to a gene: 0. The chain's CDR3 is CASRTGNEQFF. The DNA of the CDR3 is TGTGCCAGCAGGACAGGGAATGAGCAGTTCTTC.

The chain carries TRBV15 and TRBJ1-5, with D possibly matching TRBD1 (6 bases). Germline CDR1 is LNHNV and CDR2 is YYDKDF (reference sequence). This CDR3 spans 16 amino acids. V shed 4 bases and J shed 1 base, with 14 bases lying between them. CDR3 sequence reads: CATSTYPGTSNQPQHF. CDR3 DNA: TGTGCCACCAGCACTTACCCCGGGACAAGCAATCAGCCCCAGCATTTT.

The gene calls are TRBV4-1 and TRBJ2-1, with TRBD1 identical over 7 bases. The CDR3 totals 11 residues. Per the germline V gene, CDR1 is MGHRA and CDR2 is YSYEKL. Trimming cost V 3 bases and J 11 bases; bases outside gene matches: 1. The CDR3 sequence: CASSQGQQQFF. In DNA form, the CDR3 reads TGCGCCAGCAGCCAGGGACAGCAGCAGTTCTTC.

V gene TRBV4-3 combines with J gene TRBJ1-1; D perhaps matches TRBD1 (6 bases). The CDR3 has 16 residues. Germline V gives CDR1 LGHNA, CDR2 YSLEER. V gave up 0 bases and J gave up 3 bases, with 14 bases separating them. The CDR3 nucleotides are TGCGCCAGCAGCCAAGAAGAGGGCAGGGGAGACACTGAAGCTTTCTTT. Translation: CASSQEEGRGDTEAFF.

This sequence joins TRBV7-3 and TRBJ2-3, with 14 bases matching TRBD2. The CDR3 totals 16 residues. In germline, CDR1 is SGHTA, CDR2 FQGTGA. J gave up 2 bases and V 6 bases, and 4 bases lay outside the gene matches. CDR3 amino acids: CASSRTSGGPTDTQYF. CDR3 nucleotide sequence: TGTGCCAGCAGTAGGACTAGCGGGGGGCCCACAGATACGCAGTATTTT.

This chain joins TRBV9 and TRBJ2-1; D not certain. Trimming removed 0 bases at V and 8 bases at J, with 6 bases between. This CDR3 is 12 amino acids long. The germline V gene has CDR1 SGDLS and CDR2 YYNGEE. CDR3 DNA sequence: TGTGCCAGCAGCGTAGATCTCGATGAGCAGTTCTTC. Protein: CASSVDLDEQFF.

This chain joins TRBV5-1 and TRBJ1-1; no definite D call. CDR1 and CDR2 from the germline V gene are SGHRS and YFSETQ. The germline V and J ends were trimmed by 4 bases and 1 base, with 14 bases remaining between them. This CDR3 has 15 amino acids. DNA for the CDR3: TGCGCCAGCAGCAAGGAAGGAGTTACGAACACTGAAGCTTTCTTT. Translation gives CASSKEGVTNTEAFF.

CDR3 amino acids: CASSQSGAGKVGQPQHF. CDR3 nucleotide sequence: TGCGCCAGCAGTCAATCGGGGGCCGGGAAAGTAGGACAGCCCCAGCATTTT. The chain recombines TRBV23-1 with TRBJ1-5; weak D call: TRBD1 (6 bases). TRBV23-1 is classed as an ORF, of uncertain function. The CDR3 has 17 residues. Trimming stripped 0 bases from V and 7 bases from J, with 19 bases between.

The V call is TRBV6-1, the J call TRBJ1-6, with D perhaps TRBD1 (6 bases). CDR3 length: 14 amino acids. The V and J ends lost 6 bases and 7 bases respectively, with 13 bases between them. Germline V gene sequence: CDR1 MNHNS, CDR2 SASEGT. The CDR3: CASSIGGRNSPLHF. The CDR3 nucleotides are TGTGCCAGCAGCATCGGGGGGCGCAATTCACCCCTCCACTTT.

This sequence joins TRBV7-2 and TRBJ1-5; weak D call: TRBD1 (5 bases). Per the germline V gene, CDR1 is SGHTA and CDR2 is FQGNSA. This CDR3 is 16 amino acids long. With 4 bases removed from V and 2 bases from J, the gap between germline ends came to 15 bases. Here the CDR3 DNA reads TGTGCCAGCAGCTCGGGGGGGTGGCAGCGCAATCAGCCCCAGCATTTT. This encodes CASSSGGWQRNQPQHF.

The chain combines TRBV19 with TRBJ1-1; 7 bases line up with TRBD1. Germline-derived CDR1 and CDR2 are LNHDA and SQIVND (reference sequence). The trim removed 9 bases at V and 3 bases at J, leaving 10 bases unmatched. The CDR3 length is 14 residues. The CDR3 spells CASATGKGDTEAFF. CDR3 DNA: TGTGCCAGCGCGACAGGGAAAGGGGACACTGAAGCTTTCTTT.

Turning to this clone: Sequence at one end of the junction differs from germline and may be a read error. The gene calls are TRBV6-5 and TRBJ2-7; D might be TRBD1 (5 bases). Germline V CDR1 and CDR2: MNHEY, SVGAGI. The CDR3 extends over 13 amino acids. The CDR3 is CAISGQRNYEQYF. The DNA of the CDR3 is TGTGCCATCAGTGGACAACGGAACTACGAGCAGTACTTC.

The chain employs TRBV29-1 and TRBJ2-2; 10 bases fit TRBD1. With 4 bases clipped from V and 6 bases from J, the junction kept 5 bases outside the gene matches. The CDR3 has 14 amino acids. Germline assignment: CDR1 SQVTM and CDR2 ANQGSEA. CDR3 protein: CSVGGTGVPGELFF. DNA of the CDR3: TGCAGCGTTGGGGGGACAGGGGTTCCCGGGGAGCTGTTTTTT.

The chain couples TRBV6-1 to TRBJ2-7; 7 bases align to TRBD1. This CDR3 has 20 residues. Germline lookup yields CDR1 MNHNS and CDR2 SASEGT. V shed 4 bases and J 2 bases; nucleotides not matched to a gene: 23. For the CDR3, the DNA is TGTGCCAGCAGTGGACAGGGTGCTAGAGAAGCACCCCCAGCACCCTACGAGCAGTACTTC. Its translation is CASSGQGAREAPPAPYEQYF.

V is TRBV9 and J is TRBJ2-1, with D hard to call. CDR1 and CDR2 from the germline V gene are SGDLS and YYNGEE. V shed 3 bases and J shed 2 bases, with 12 bases lying between them. This CDR3 is 15 amino acids long. CDR3 DNA sequence: TGTGCCAGCAGCGCTTCAGGTTCTACCTACAATGAGCAGTTCTTC. Translated: CASSASGSTYNEQFF. The whole variable domain, remainder taken from reference TRBV9 and TRBJ2-1, is DSGVTQTPKHLITATGQRVTLRCSPRSGDLSVYWYQQSLDQGLQFLIQYYNGEERAKGNILERFSAQQFPDLHSELNLSSLELGDSALYFCASSASGSTYNEQFFGPGTRLTVL.

The V and J genes are TRBV6-6 and TRBJ1-1, with TRBD1 identical over 7 bases. Germline V lookup: CDR1 MNHNY, CDR2 SVGAGI (reference sequence). The ends lost 6 bases at V and 4 bases at J; junction bases unmatched: 5. This CDR3 contains 13 residues. DNA of the CDR3: TGTGCCAGCAGGACACACAGGGGCACTGAAGCTTTCTTT. This encodes CASRTHRGTEAFF.

The V gene is TRBV9, the J gene TRBJ2-2, with 12 bases aligning to TRBD2. The ends lost 0 bases at V and 5 bases at J; junction bases unmatched: 5. CDR1 and CDR2 (germline): SGDLS, YYNGEE. This CDR3 region has 17 residues. The CDR3 protein is CASSVASGGAETGELFF. Here the CDR3 DNA reads TGTGCCAGCAGCGTAGCTAGCGGGGGGGCCGAGACCGGGGAGCTGTTTTTT.

V usage is TRBV2 and J usage is TRBJ1-2; possible D gene TRBD1, 5 bases. Germline V gene sequence: CDR1 SNHLY, CDR2 FYNNEI. The CDR3 is 10 residues long. Trimming took 10 bases from V and 7 from J, leaving 10 bases between them. Here the CDR3 reads CAIPGGGYTF. CDR3 coding DNA: TGTGCCATCCCCGGGGGTGGCTACACCTTC.

V and J are TRBV5-4 and TRBJ2-3; 10 positions match TRBD2. V was clipped by 0 bases and J by 5 bases; unmatched bases: 6. The CDR3 length is 16 residues. The V gene's germline CDR1 is SGHNT and CDR2 YYREEE (reference sequence). CDR3 residues: CASSLGLAGEGDTQYF. The CDR3 DNA reads TGTGCCAGCAGCTTGGGGCTAGCGGGGGAGGGAGATACGCAGTATTTT.

Worth noting for this clone: A much larger clone lies one base from this, so it may be a read error. Other nucleotide sequences in the sample specify the same CDR3. The chain employs TRBV5-6 and TRBJ2-7; a possible D gene is TRBD1 (5 bases). Germline V lookup: CDR1 SGHDT, CDR2 YYEEEE. The CDR3 covers 14 residues. The V end lost 4 bases, the J end lost 2 bases, and 13 bases lay between the germline ends. The CDR3 region has the DNA TGTGCCAGCAGCCTGGAAGGGGCCCCCTACGAGCAGTACTTC. This sequence encodes CASSLEGAPYEQYF.

J is TRBJ2-1 and V is TRBV4-1; TRBD2 aligns across 8 bases. CDR1 is MGHRA, CDR2 YSYEKL, per germline. The trim removed 4 bases at V and 1 base at J, leaving 0 bases unmatched. This CDR3 is built from 14 residues. The CDR3 reads CASSRGGSYNEQFF. The CDR3, as DNA: TGCGCCAGCAGCCGCGGGGGGTCCTACAATGAGCAGTTCTTC.

The rearrangement links TRBV15 to TRBJ1-3; D is ambiguous. V was pared by 0 bases and J by 2 bases, with 5 bases between. CDR3 length: 14 amino acids. Per germline, CDR1 LNHNV and CDR2 YYDKDF (reference sequence). This CDR3 reads CATSRDHTGNTIYF. The CDR3 bases are TGTGCCACCAGCAGAGATCACACTGGAAACACCATATATTTT.

The chain carries TRBV7-2 and TRBJ1-5; D is undetermined. This CDR3 is built from 13 residues. Germline V lookup: CDR1 SGHTA, CDR2 FQGNSA. Deletions cut 3 bases from V and 6 bases from J, with 9 bases between. In nucleotides, the CDR3 is TGTGCCAGCAGCTTTTCCAGGATTCAGCCCCAGCATTTT. Its protein is CASSFSRIQPQHF. The variable domain in full, completed from reference TRBV7-2 and TRBJ1-5, reads GAGVSQSPSNKVTEKGKDVELRCDPISGHTALYWYRQSLGQGLEFLIYFQGNSAPDKSGLPSDRFSAERTGGSVSTLTIQRTQQEDSAVYLCASSFSRIQPQHFGDGTRLSIL.

The chain combines TRBV4-3 with TRBJ1-1, with D perhaps TRBD1 (5 bases). The V and J ends lost 0 bases and 4 bases respectively, with 12 bases between them. Germline assignment: CDR1 LGHNA and CDR2 YSLEER. CDR3 length: 15 residues. CDR3 DNA: TGCGCCAGCAGCCAAGAAACACCAGGGTCCACTGAAGCTTTCTTT. It encodes CASSQETPGSTEAFF.

On this clone itself: Mismatch with germline at one junction end may stem from a read error. The V call is TRBV7-7, the J call TRBJ2-1; D call uncertain. The CDR3 length is 17 residues. Germline CDR1 SSHAT, CDR2 FNYEAQ (reference sequence). The CDR3 loop is CASSLDPITSSYNEQFF. For the CDR3, the DNA is TGTGCTAGCAGCTTAGACCCCATAACGAGCTCCTACAATGAGCAGTTCTTC.

The chain is built from TRBV5-6 and TRBJ1-2; 7 positions match TRBD1. The CDR3 covers 14 residues. Germline CDR1 SGHDT, CDR2 YYEEEE. The V gene end was trimmed by 0 bases and the J gene end by 4 bases; junction bases not matched to a gene: 3. CDR3 amino acids: CASSLGQGVYGYTF. CDR3 sequence (DNA): TGTGCCAGCAGCTTGGGACAGGGCGTCTATGGCTACACCTTC.

This chain connects TRBV11-3 to TRBJ2-3, with unresolved D. V was trimmed by 2 bases and J by 0 bases, leaving 3 bases between them. CDR1 and CDR2 from the germline V gene are SGHNT and YENEEA. The CDR3 is 13 amino acids. The CDR3 nucleotides are TGTGCCAGCAGCTTATTAAGCACAGATACGCAGTATTTT. Protein: CASSLLSTDTQYF.

This clone was picked up one time. This chain uses TRBV5-6 with TRBJ2-4; TRBD1 matches 7 bases. The germline V gene has CDR1 SGHDT and CDR2 YYEEEE. The CDR3 is made up of 14 amino acids. J gave up 5 bases and V 2 bases, and 4 bases lay outside the gene matches. The CDR3 DNA sequence: TGTGCCAGCAGCTTACAGGGGTTGGAAAACATTCAGTACTTC. Amino acid sequence: CASSLQGLENIQYF.